This T cell receptor beta chain is from a study of OX40 agonist ivuxolimab in advanced cancers. Study information: With ivuxolimab, an agonistic anti-OX40 (CD134) antibody, patients were treated. Partial responses were seen in three patients, one with hepatocellular carcinoma and two with cutaneous melanoma. Administration of intravenous ivuxolimab to patients occurred every 2 weeks at 0.01 to 10 mg/kg.

TCRdb's copy holds only in-frame clones and misses some; the assay was immunoSEQ multiplex PCR. Among about 53,000 clones, 70% to 90% were seen once, and the ten largest hold approximately 1.6%. Broader study findings: CD4+ and CD8+ blood T cells expanded clonally by week 6 at 0.1 to 3.0 mg/kg.

Concerning this clone itself: As yet, its antigen is unknown.

The source was CD4+ or CD8+ T cells sorted from blood, collected in a trial of the OX40 agonist ivuxolimab. The sequence was collected from an adult with an advanced solid tumor such as melanoma, head and neck, liver or kidney cancer.

The CDR3 region is CASSLGTGTILQFF. CDR3 coding DNA: TGTGCCAGCAGCTTGGGTACCGGGACAATATTACAGTTCTTC. V and J are TRBV11-2 and TRBJ2-1, with D tentatively TRBD1 (6 bases). The germline V gene has CDR1 SGHAT and CDR2 FQNNGV. This CDR3 is 14 amino acids long. The germline V and J ends were trimmed by 3 bases and 13 bases, with 19 bases remaining between them.